These 6 T cell receptor beta chains were all obtained from the same sample, sequenced in a study of blood T cell repertoires in COVID-19. Assay: immunoSEQ multiplex PCR; the TCRdb copy retains only in-frame clones and omits some. The repertoire has over 65,000 clones, 81% of them found once; the top ten carry around a tenth. The sequencing input was peripheral blood. The receptor set was obtained from a human donor in a cohort sampled during active COVID-19.

The V gene is TRBV5-1, the J gene TRBJ2-7, with TRBD1 matching over 8 bases. The CDR3 sequence is 15 residues long. The germline V gene encodes CDR1 SGHRS and CDR2 YFSETQ. The junction had 8 bases not matched to a gene; V was cut back by 0 bases and J by 6 bases. The CDR3 sequence is CASSLADSDRGEQYF. DNA for the CDR3: TGCGCCAGCAGCTTGGCCGACTCCGACAGGGGCGAGCAGTACTTC.

This clone appeared many times. The chain has TRBV2 and TRBJ1-1, with 7 bases matching TRBD1. V shed 4 bases and J 0 bases; nucleotides not matched to a gene: 11. In germline, CDR1 is SNHLY, CDR2 FYNNEI. The CDR3 loop spans 17 amino acids. CDR3 protein: CASSALPTGAMNTEAFF. The CDR3 bases are TGTGCCAGCAGTGCCCTCCCAACAGGGGCAATGAACACTGAAGCTTTCTTT.

This sequence joins TRBV11-2 and TRBJ1-3, with D perhaps matching TRBD1 (5 bases). CDR1 is SGHAT, CDR2 FQNNGV, per germline. This CDR3 has 13 residues. Trimming took 5 bases from V and 8 from J, leaving 13 bases between them. CDR3 nucleotides: TGTGCCAGCAGCCGGACATTAGGGGACACCATATATTTT. It specifies CASSRTLGDTIYF.

The sample holds many counts of this clone. The chain carries TRBV28 and TRBJ2-7, with D perhaps TRBD2 (5 bases). Germline CDR1 reads MDHEN; CDR2 reads SYDVKM. There are 12 residues in the CDR3. V lost 7 bases to trimming and J lost 0 bases, with 7 bases between them. CDR3 coding DNA: TGTGCCAGCACGGGGAACTCCTACGAGCAGTACTTC. Its protein is CASTGNSYEQYF.

V is TRBV29-1 and J is TRBJ2-5; perhaps TRBD2 as D (6 bases). Germline CDR1 and CDR2: SQVTM and ANQGSEA. The V end was cut by 5 bases, the J end by 0 bases, with 7 bases between. This CDR3 region has 12 residues. DNA for the CDR3: TGCAGCGTTTGGGACTACCAAGAGACCCAGTACTTC. It translates to CSVWDYQETQYF.

This rearrangement joins TRBV24-1 to TRBJ2-1; D may be TRBD1 (5 bases). This CDR3 is built from 14 residues. CDR1 is KGHDR and CDR2 is SFDVKD in the germline V gene. With 5 bases removed from V and 6 bases from J, the gap between germline ends came to 13 bases. CDR3 loop: CATSAHAGSNEQFF. The CDR3 nucleotides are TGTGCCACCAGTGCCCATGCAGGGTCCAATGAGCAGTTCTTC.